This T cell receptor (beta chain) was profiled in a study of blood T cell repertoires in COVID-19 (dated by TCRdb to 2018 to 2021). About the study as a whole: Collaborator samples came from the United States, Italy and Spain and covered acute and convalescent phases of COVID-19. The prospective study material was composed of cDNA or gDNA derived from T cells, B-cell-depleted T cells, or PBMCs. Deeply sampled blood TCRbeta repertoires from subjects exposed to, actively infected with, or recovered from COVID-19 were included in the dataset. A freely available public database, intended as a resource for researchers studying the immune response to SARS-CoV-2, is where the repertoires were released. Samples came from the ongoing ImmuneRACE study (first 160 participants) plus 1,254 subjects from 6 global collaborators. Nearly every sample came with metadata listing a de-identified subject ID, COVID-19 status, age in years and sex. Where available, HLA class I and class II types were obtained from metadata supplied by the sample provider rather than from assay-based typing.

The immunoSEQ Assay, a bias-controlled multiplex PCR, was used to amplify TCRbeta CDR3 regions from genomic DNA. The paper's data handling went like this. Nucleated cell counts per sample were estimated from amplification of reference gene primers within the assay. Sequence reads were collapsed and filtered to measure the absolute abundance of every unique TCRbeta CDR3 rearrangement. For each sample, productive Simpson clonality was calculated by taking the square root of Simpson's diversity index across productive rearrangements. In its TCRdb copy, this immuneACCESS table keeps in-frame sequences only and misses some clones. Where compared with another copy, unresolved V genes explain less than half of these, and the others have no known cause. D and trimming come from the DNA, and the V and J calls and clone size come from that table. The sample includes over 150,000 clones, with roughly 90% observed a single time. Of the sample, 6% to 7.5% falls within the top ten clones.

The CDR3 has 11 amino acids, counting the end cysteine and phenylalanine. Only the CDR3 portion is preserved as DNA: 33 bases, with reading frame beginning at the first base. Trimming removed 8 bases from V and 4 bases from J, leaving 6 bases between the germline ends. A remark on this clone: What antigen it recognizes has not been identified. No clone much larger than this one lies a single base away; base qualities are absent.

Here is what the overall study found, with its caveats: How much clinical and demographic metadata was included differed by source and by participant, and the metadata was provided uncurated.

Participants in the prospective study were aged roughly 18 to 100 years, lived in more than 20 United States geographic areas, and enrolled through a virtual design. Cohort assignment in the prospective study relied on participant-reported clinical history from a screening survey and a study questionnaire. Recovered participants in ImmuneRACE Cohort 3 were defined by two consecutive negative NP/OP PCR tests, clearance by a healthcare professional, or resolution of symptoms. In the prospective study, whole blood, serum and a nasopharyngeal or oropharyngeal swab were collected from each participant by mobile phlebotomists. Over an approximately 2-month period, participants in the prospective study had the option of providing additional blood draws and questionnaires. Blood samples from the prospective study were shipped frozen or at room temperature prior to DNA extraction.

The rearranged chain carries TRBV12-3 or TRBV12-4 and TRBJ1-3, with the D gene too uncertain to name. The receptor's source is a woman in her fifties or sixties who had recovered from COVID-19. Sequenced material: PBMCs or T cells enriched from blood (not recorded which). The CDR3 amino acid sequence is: CASGLGNTIYF. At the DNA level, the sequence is TGTGCCAGCGGACTCGGAAACACCATATATTTT.